The 30 T cell receptor beta chains below come from one sample, sequenced in a study of Ad26.COV2.S vaccination and SARS-CoV-2 variants. Profiling relied on immunoSEQ multiplex PCR, and the TCRdb table lists in-frame clones only, not all of them. The table records 300,000 to 400,000 clones, roughly 90% of them present only once. Treatment defined: roughly 19 received Ad26.COV2.S at low or high dose, single or two shots; 5 received placebo; per-sample allocation not given. Sampling took place 63 days after the first vaccine or placebo injection. The sample here was peripheral blood, taken in a trial of Ad26.COV2.S vaccine versus placebo. The source of these receptors is a person between 18 and 65 years old who received the Ad26.COV2.S COVID-19 vaccine or a placebo.

V usage is TRBV7-8 and J usage is TRBJ2-2, with TRBD2 identical over 8 bases. The CDR3 is made up of 16 amino acids. Trimming removed 6 bases from V and 3 bases from J; junction bases left unmatched: 9. CDR1 is SGHVS, CDR2 FQNEAQ, per germline. The CDR3 reads CASRSRGGEYTGELFF. DNA for the CDR3: TGTGCCAGCAGGTCCCGGGGGGGCGAGTACACCGGGGAGCTGTTTTTT. The full variable domain, with the rest looked up from reference TRBV7-8 and TRBJ2-2, is GAGVSQSPRYKVAKRGQDVALRCDPISGHVSLFWYQQALGQGPEFLTYFQNEAQLDKSGLPSDRFFAERPEGSVSTLKIQRTQQEDSAVYLCASRSRGGEYTGELFFGEGSRLTVL.

The V gene is TRBV4-2, the J gene TRBJ1-1; the D is unclear. The V end lost 0 bases, the J end lost 6 bases, and 14 bases lay between the germline ends. CDR3 length: 15 amino acids. CDR1 and CDR2 (germline): LGHNA, YNFKEQ. This CDR3 reads CASSQDRTLEAEAFF. The CDR3 region has the DNA TGTGCCAGCAGCCAAGATCGAACTCTAGAGGCTGAAGCTTTCTTT.

V gene TRBV28 combines with J gene TRBJ1-1; D possibly corresponds to TRBD1 (5 bases). The CDR3 loop spans 13 amino acids. From germline, CDR1 is MDHEN and CDR2 SYDVKM. Trimming took 6 bases from V and 4 from J, leaving 12 bases between them. CDR3 protein: CASSLDRFTEAFF. The CDR3 DNA is TGTGCCAGCAGCCTTGACAGATTCACTGAAGCTTTCTTT.

This sequence joins TRBV24-1 and TRBJ2-3; 8 bases are a match to TRBD2. J was trimmed by 1 base and V by 5 bases; bases with no gene match: 7. The CDR3 contains 16 residues. Looked up from germline, CDR1 is KGHDR and CDR2 is SFDVKD. As DNA, the CDR3 is TGTGCCACCAGTGGATATAGCGGGAAAGGCACAGATACGCAGTATTTT. Residues: CATSGYSGKGTDTQYF.

The chain combines TRBV6-2 or TRBV6-3 with TRBJ1-2; maybe TRBD1 (5 bases). In germline, CDR1 is MNHEY, CDR2 SVGEGT. The CDR3 has 14 amino acids. V gave up 6 bases and J gave up 0 bases, with 11 bases separating them. Written as DNA, the CDR3 is TGTGCCAGCAGCCAGGGACGGGCTAACTATGGCTACACCTTC. Its translation: CASSQGRANYGYTF.

The chain employs TRBV19 and TRBJ1-2; perhaps TRBD1 as D (5 bases). Germline-derived CDR1 and CDR2 are LNHDA and SQIVND (reference sequence). V lost 6 bases to trimming and J lost 4 bases, with 12 bases between them. CDR3 size: 13 residues. The CDR3 nucleotides are TGTGCCAGTAGCAACCAGGGCGGCTATGGCTACACCTTC. It codes for CASSNQGGYGYTF.

The rearrangement uses TRBV29-1 and TRBJ1-2, with 7 bases lining up with TRBD1. The CDR3 is 15 residues long. V was clipped by 0 bases and J by 4 bases; unmatched bases: 8. In germline, CDR1 is SQVTM, CDR2 ANQGSEA. CDR3 DNA sequence: TGCAGCGTTGAAGATAGGGGACAGAGCCCCTATGGCTACACCTTC. This codes for CSVEDRGQSPYGYTF.

V and J are TRBV9 and TRBJ1-3; no reliable D call. Between the trimmed V and J ends, which lost 2 bases and 0 bases, there was a span of 9 bases. The CDR3 contains 15 residues. The germline CDR1 and CDR2 sequences are SGDLS and YYNGEE. The CDR3, as DNA: TGTGCCAGCAGCGTTTTGGGAGTCTCTGGAAACACCATATATTTT. Translating gives CASSVLGVSGNTIYF.

The chain is built from TRBV7-9 and TRBJ2-7; 8 nucleotides line up with TRBD2. This CDR3 is built from 13 residues. The trim removed 5 bases at V and 5 bases at J, leaving 5 bases unmatched. From germline, CDR1 is SEHNR and CDR2 FQNEAQ (reference sequence). CDR3 in amino acids: CASSRGGKDEQYV. The CDR3 bases are TGTGCCAGCAGCCGGGGGGGTAAGGACGAGCAGTACGTC.

This chain uses TRBV10-3 with TRBJ2-1; TRBD2 matches at 11 bases. The ends lost 4 bases at V and 4 bases at J; junction bases unmatched: 6. Germline CDR1 ENHRY, CDR2 SYGVKD. The CDR3 is made up of 16 amino acids. The CDR3 DNA is TGTGCCATCAGTGGGCTAGCGGGGGGACAATACAATGAGCAGTTCTTC. Amino acids: CAISGLAGGQYNEQFF.

The chain carries TRBV5-1 and TRBJ1-3, with D perhaps matching TRBD1 (6 bases). Germline lookup yields CDR1 SGHRS and CDR2 YFSETQ. Trimming stripped 1 base from V and 0 bases from J, with 8 bases between. The CDR3 runs 15 residues. The CDR3 protein is CASSLSGASGNTIYF. The CDR3 DNA reads as TGCGCCAGCAGCTTGTCGGGGGCCTCTGGAAACACCATATATTTT.

V and J are TRBV18 and TRBJ2-1, with 11 bases that match TRBD2. The CDR3 spans 16 residues. The V segment lost 3 bases and the J segment 6 bases; nucleotides outside the gene matches: 7. Germline CDR1 and CDR2: KGHSH and LQKENI. The CDR3 here is CASSPLLAGAFNEQFF. CDR3 in DNA: TGTGCCAGCTCACCCCTACTAGCGGGAGCCTTCAATGAGCAGTTCTTC.

The V and J genes are TRBV4-1 and TRBJ1-5; 8 bases match TRBD1. After removal of 4 bases from V and 6 bases from J, the junction contained 5 bases not matched to a gene. The CDR3 runs to 14 residues. Germline V gives CDR1 MGHRA, CDR2 YSYEKL. CDR3 loop: CASSPTGGAQPQHF. The CDR3 coding sequence is TGCGCCAGCAGCCCTACAGGGGGGGCTCAGCCCCAGCATTTT.

V and J are TRBV5-6 and TRBJ2-7; D not certain. V was cut by 4 bases and J by 10 bases, with 15 bases left in between. Germline CDR1 is SGHDT and CDR2 is YYEEEE. This CDR3 has 12 amino acids. CDR3 loop: CASSRYPDPQYF. The CDR3 nucleotides are TGTGCCAGCAGCCGTTATCCAGACCCTCAGTACTTC.

V is TRBV11-2 and J is TRBJ2-7; unclear D gene. The V and J ends lost 1 base and 2 bases respectively, with 9 bases between them. This CDR3 has 14 residues. Germline CDR1 is SGHAT and CDR2 is FQNNGV. DNA of the CDR3: TGTGCCAGCAGCTTAGGGCCGTCCGCCTACGAGCAGTACGTC. It codes for CASSLGPSAYEQYV.

The chain has TRBV7-9 and TRBJ2-7, with D perhaps TRBD1 (6 bases). The CDR3 is 16 residues long. Germline V gene sequence: CDR1 SEHNR, CDR2 FQNEAQ (reference sequence). With 11 bases removed from V and 3 bases from J, the gap between germline ends came to 26 bases. CDR3 in DNA: TGTGCCGGGATCCAGGACAGCGACGGACTCCACTACGAGCAGTACTTC. Protein: CAGIQDSDGLHYEQYF.

The gene calls are TRBV6-5 and TRBJ1-3; D remains unclear. Trimming left V 8 bases short and J 0 bases short, with 8 bases between. CDR3 length: 13 amino acids. Germline values: CDR1 MNHEY, CDR2 SVGAGI. DNA of the CDR3: TGTGCCAGCTACAGCCTCTCTGGAAACACCATATATTTT. Translated: CASYSLSGNTIYF.

This sequence joins TRBV19 and TRBJ2-2; D is unresolved. V was cut by 5 bases and J by 7 bases, with 14 bases left in between. The CDR3 covers 14 residues. The germline V gene has CDR1 LNHDA and CDR2 SQIVND (reference sequence). The CDR3: CASSPQPVVGELFF. The CDR3 DNA reads as TGTGCCAGTAGTCCCCAGCCGGTGGTCGGGGAGCTGTTTTTT.

This clone has just a few counts. The V gene is TRBV19, the J gene TRBJ2-5; D is ambiguous. The CDR3 spans 14 residues. CDR1 is LNHDA, CDR2 SQIVND, per germline (reference sequence). V gave up 0 bases and J gave up 5 bases, with 10 bases separating them. This CDR3 is CASSIDPLTETQYF. CDR3 nucleotide sequence: TGTGCCAGTAGTATAGACCCCCTGACGGAGACCCAGTACTTC.

In the case of this clone: At the DNA level, this CDR3 is encoded by other sequences in the same sample as well. CDR3 region: CASSFGGGYEQYF. DNA for the CDR3: TGTGCCAGCAGTTTTGGGGGCGGCTACGAGCAGTACTTC. The chain uses TRBV12-3 or TRBV12-4 and TRBJ2-7; D is perhaps TRBD1 (6 bases). Trimming shortened V by 3 bases and J by 3 bases, and 9 bases separated the two germline ends. The CDR3 is 13 residues long.

This sequence joins TRBV28 and TRBJ2-7, with a tentative D call TRBD2 (6 bases). V gave up 10 bases and J gave up 4 bases, with 29 bases separating them. The V gene's germline CDR1 is MDHEN and CDR2 SYDVKM. The CDR3 has 17 residues. The CDR3 DNA is TGTGCCACCAACAGACTAGTCCTCGTGCGAGGGGATTACGAGCAGTACGTC. It encodes CATNRLVLVRGDYEQYV.

The gene calls are TRBV24-1 and TRBJ1-1; D ambiguous. The germline V gene encodes CDR1 KGHDR and CDR2 SFDVKD. The CDR3 length is 13 residues. Trimming left V 3 bases short and J 2 bases short, with 6 bases between. The CDR3 coding sequence is TGTGCCACCAGTGATGGGCATAACACTGAAGCTTTCTTT. Translating it yields CATSDGHNTEAFF.

In DNA, the CDR3 is TGTGCCAGCAGCTCGTGGGGGGAGCAGTACGTC. As protein: CASSSWGEQYV. The chain combines TRBV7-8 with TRBJ2-7; D might be TRBD1 or TRBD2, each matching 5 bases. The germline V and J ends were trimmed by 4 bases and 7 bases, with 8 bases remaining between them. This CDR3 region has 11 residues. Per the germline V gene, CDR1 is SGHVS and CDR2 is FQNEAQ.

The chain employs TRBV3-1 (or the pseudogene TRBV3-2) and TRBJ2-1; the match to TRBD2 covers 7 bases. The junction had 18 bases not matched to a gene; V was cut back by 4 bases and J by 6 bases. The CDR3 covers 18 residues. Per germline, CDR1 LGHDT and CDR2 YNNKEL (reference sequence). The CDR3 protein is CASSPTPPTSDIGNEQFF. CDR3 DNA: TGTGCCAGCAGCCCAACGCCCCCTACTAGCGATATCGGCAATGAGCAGTTCTTC.

The chain recombines TRBV10-2 with TRBJ1-1; D gene ambiguous. V lost 3 bases, J lost 6 bases, and 8 bases lay in between. From germline, CDR1 is WSHSY and CDR2 SAAADI. This CDR3 comprises 12 residues. The CDR3 bases are TGCGCCAGCAGTGACGGTAGGGCTGAAGCTTTCTTT. Translating it yields CASSDGRAEAFF.

The chain couples TRBV6-8 to TRBJ1-2, with D maybe TRBD1 (6 bases). The germline V and J ends were trimmed by 7 bases and 5 bases, with 26 bases remaining between them. Germline assignment: CDR1 MNHGY and CDR2 SAAAGT. CDR3 length: 17 residues. CDR3 loop: CASTRGQRPPLGYGYTF. The CDR3, as DNA: TGTGCCAGCACCCGAGGACAGCGCCCCCCCCTAGGGTATGGCTACACCTTC.

This sequence joins TRBV29-1 and TRBJ2-1; 15 bases are a match to TRBD2. The CDR3 is 16 amino acids. Germline lookup yields CDR1 SQVTM and CDR2 ANQGSEA. J lost 5 bases, V lost 3 bases, and 5 bases had no gene match. CDR3 loop: CSVEGLAGGMDNEQFF. DNA of the CDR3: TGCAGCGTTGAGGGACTAGCGGGGGGTATGGACAATGAGCAGTTCTTC.

This chain uses TRBV6-2 or TRBV6-3 with TRBJ1-2, with D tentatively TRBD1 (5 bases). Per the germline V gene, CDR1 is MNHEY and CDR2 is SVGEGT. This CDR3 is 15 amino acids long. Trimming pared 5 bases from V and 6 bases from J, leaving 19 bases between. DNA for the CDR3: TGTGCCAGCAGTCTCCGGGACGGACACGTTAATGGCTACACCTTC. This encodes CASSLRDGHVNGYTF.

The chain has TRBV4-1 and TRBJ2-1, with 10 bases lining up with TRBD2. V was pared by 2 bases and J by 5 bases, with 3 bases of the junction left unmatched. Germline V gene lookup returns CDR1 MGHRA and CDR2 YSYEKL. This CDR3 contains 15 residues. The CDR3 nucleotides read TGCGCCAGCAGCCAACCTGGACTAGCGGACAATGAGCAGTTCTTC. Residues: CASSQPGLADNEQFF.

The chain is built from TRBV19 and TRBJ1-4; D is unresolved. V was pared by 4 bases and J by 3 bases, with 15 bases between. This CDR3 spans 16 amino acids. Germline V gives CDR1 LNHDA, CDR2 SQIVND (reference sequence). The CDR3 DNA is TGTGCCAGTAGTAGGTCAGCGGCGGTGTCTAATGAAAAACTGTTTTTT. Protein product: CASSRSAAVSNEKLFF.